These T cell receptor beta chains were read from a single sample in a study of T cell repertoires in cytomegalovirus infection. TCRdb fed the reads into MiXCR, producing one record per CDR3 protein. The sample includes roughly 280,000 distinct CDR3 sequences, 8% to 9.5% of them seen just once. The sequencing input was PBMCs. Receptors were obtained from a human donor in good health (CMV status not recorded). Some clones in this sample may be carry-over from other donors' samples. The CDR3 runs from the conserved cysteine through the conserved F or W. A D gene is named only where the DNA matches it firmly. Size is stated for part of the rows, as once, few or many counts, or as a class when the clone is expanded.

>.|TRBJ2-1|.|TRBV19
CASSTGLGEQFF
TGTGCCAGTAGTACGGGGTTAGGTGAGCAGTTCTTC
>.|TRBJ1-1|few|TRBV9
CASSVKGGEAFF
TGTGCCAGCAGCGTAAAAGGCGGCGAAGCTTTCTTT
>.|TRBJ2-6|few|TRBV6-2/TRBV6-3
CASTRASGANVLTF
TGTGCCAGCACCAGGGCGTCTGGGGCCAACGTCCTGACTTTC
>.|TRBJ2-2|many|TRBV7-2
CASSLPLARELFF
TGTGCCAGCAGCTTACCGCTAGCCCGGGAGCTGTTTTTT
>.|TRBJ1-1|many|TRBV20-1
CSASKAGQNTEAFF
TGCAGTGCTTCAAAGGCGGGCCAAAACACTGAAGCTTTCTTT
>TRBD1|TRBJ2-7|many|TRBV2
CASTGQGLAYEQYF
TGTGCCAGCACCGGACAGGGGCTCGCTTACGAGCAGTACTTC
>.|TRBJ1-2|few|TRBV4-3
CASSQDPAGNYGYTF
TGCGCCAGCAGCCAAGATCCGGCGGGGAACTATGGCTACACCTTC
>.|TRBJ1-6|many|TRBV7-2
CASSLSGTLSSYNSPLHF
TGTGCCAGCAGCTTATCTGGCACTTTGAGCTCCTATAATTCACCCCTCCACTTT
>TRBD1|TRBJ1-1|.|TRBV5-1
CASSTGQGFNTEAFF
TGCGCCAGCAGCACCGGACAGGGGTTTAACACTGAAGCTTTCTTT
>.|TRBJ1-2|many|TRBV7-2
CASSLGTEKYTF
TGTGCCAGCAGCTTAGGGACAGAAAAGTACACCTTC
>TRBD2|TRBJ2-5|many|TRBV12-3/TRBV12-4
CASTLSGGAFETQYF
TGTGCCAGCACCCTTAGCGGGGGGGCCTTCGAGACCCAGTACTTC
>.|TRBJ1-2|once|TRBV18
CASSPPPTATNYGYTF
TGTGCCAGCTCACCACCGCCGACAGCAACTAACTATGGCTACACCTTC
>TRBD1|TRBJ1-1|many|TRBV27
CASSLSTGGEAFF
TGTGCCAGCAGTTTATCGACAGGGGGAGAAGCTTTCTTT
>.|TRBJ2-2|many|TRBV11-2
CASSFIGELFF
TGTGCCAGCAGCTTTATCGGGGAGCTGTTTTTT
>.|TRBJ1-5|.|TRBV19
CASSSAAGNQPQHF
TGTGCCAGTAGTAGCGCGGCAGGCAATCAGCCCCAGCATTTT
>TRBD1|TRBJ1-6|many|TRBV12-3/TRBV12-4
CASRDRLHPPLHF
TGTGCCAGCCGGGACAGACTTCATCCACCCCTCCACTTT
>TRBD1|TRBJ1-2|many|TRBV7-2
CASSFLDRTGGYTF
TGTGCCAGCAGCTTTCTGGACAGGACTGGCGGCTACACCTTC
>.|TRBJ2-7|.|TRBV29-1
CSVTSDLYEQYF
TGCAGCGTCACCTCGGACCTATACGAGCAGTACTTC
>.|TRBJ1-6|few|TRBV6-2/TRBV6-3
CASSLQGHNSPLHF
TGTGCCAGCAGCCTCCAGGGGCATAATTCACCCCTCCACTTT
>.|TRBJ2-6|many|TRBV7-2
CASSLGGAGGANVLTF
TGTGCCAGCAGCTTGGGGGGGGCAGGTGGGGCCAACGTCCTGACTTTC
>.|TRBJ1-2|.|TRBV27
CASSLANSLYGYTF
TGTGCCAGCAGTTTAGCCAACAGCCTCTATGGCTACACCTTC
>TRBD1|TRBJ2-1|many|TRBV7-8
CASSLGPGQGWDEQFF
TGTGCCAGCAGCTTAGGGCCGGGACAGGGGTGGGATGAGCAGTTCTTC